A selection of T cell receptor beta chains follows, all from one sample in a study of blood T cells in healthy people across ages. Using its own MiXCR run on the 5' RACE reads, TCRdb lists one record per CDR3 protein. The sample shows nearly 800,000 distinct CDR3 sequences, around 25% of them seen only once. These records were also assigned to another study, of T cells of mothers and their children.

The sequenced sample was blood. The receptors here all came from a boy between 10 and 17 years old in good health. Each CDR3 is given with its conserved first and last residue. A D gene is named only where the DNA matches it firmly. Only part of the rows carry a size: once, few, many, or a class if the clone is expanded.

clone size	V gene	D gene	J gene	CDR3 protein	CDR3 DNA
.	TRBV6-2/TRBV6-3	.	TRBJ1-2	CASRQTRTGTNYGYTF	TGTGCCAGCAGACAAACCCGGACGGGGACCAACTATGGCTACACCTTC
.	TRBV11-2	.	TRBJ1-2	CASSPSVAYYGYTF	TGTGCCAGCAGCCCGTCTGTGGCCTACTATGGCTACACCTTC
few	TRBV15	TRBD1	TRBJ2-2	CATRVDRGPSTGELFF	TGTGCCACCAGAGTAGACAGGGGGCCTAGCACCGGGGAGCTGTTTTTT
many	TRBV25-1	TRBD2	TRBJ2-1	CASSDRGSYNEQFF	TGTGCCAGCAGTGATCGCGGGAGTTATAATGAGCAGTTCTTC
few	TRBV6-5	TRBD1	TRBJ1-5	CASSSTGTGLDQPQHF	TGTGCCAGCAGTTCGACCGGGACAGGGCTTGATCAGCCCCAGCATTTT
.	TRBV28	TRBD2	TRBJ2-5	CASSTPGGEGETQYF	TGTGCCAGCAGTACCCCCGGGGGGGAGGGAGAGACCCAGTACTTC
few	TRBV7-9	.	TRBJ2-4	CASLSGRADKNIQYF	TGTGCCAGCCTCAGCGGCAGGGCAGACAAAAACATTCAGTACTTC
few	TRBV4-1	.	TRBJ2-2	CASSQDDPDTGELFF	TGCGCCAGCAGCCAAGATGACCCGGACACCGGGGAGCTGTTTTTT
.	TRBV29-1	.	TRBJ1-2	CSVEREFNYGYTF	TGCAGCGTTGAAAGGGAATTTAACTATGGCTACACCTTC
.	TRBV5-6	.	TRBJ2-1	CASSSPGAGWSYNEQFF	TGTGCCAGCAGCTCCCCGGGGGCGGGATGGTCCTACAATGAGCAGTTCTTC
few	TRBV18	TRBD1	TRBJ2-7	CASSPRDRASYEQYF	TGTGCCAGCTCACCCCGGGACAGAGCCTCCTACGAGCAGTACTTC
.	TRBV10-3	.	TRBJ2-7	CAIREVRSEQYF	TGTGCCATCAGGGAAGTTCGGTCGGAGCAGTACTTC
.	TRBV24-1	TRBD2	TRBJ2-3	CATSDPSHGTTESGTQYF	TGTGCCACCAGTGACCCCTCCCATGGGACTACGGAAAGCGGTACGCAGTATTTT
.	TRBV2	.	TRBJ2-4	CASKGGVLAKNIQYF	TGTGCCAGCAAGGGGGGAGTCCTAGCCAAAAACATTCAGTACTTC
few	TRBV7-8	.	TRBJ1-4	CASSLLFATNEKLFF	TGTGCCAGCAGCCTCCTTTTTGCAACTAATGAAAAACTGTTTTTT
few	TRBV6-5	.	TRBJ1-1	CASSYSRVTEAFF	TGTGCCAGCAGTTACTCGAGAGTGACTGAAGCTTTCTTT
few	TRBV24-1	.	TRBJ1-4	CATSEGTAATNEKLFF	TGTGCCACCAGTGAGGGGACTGCTGCAACTAATGAAAAACTGTTTTTT
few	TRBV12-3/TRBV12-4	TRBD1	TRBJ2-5	CASRPAGGGETQYF	TGTGCCAGCAGGCCTGCAGGGGGCGGCGAGACCCAGTACTTC
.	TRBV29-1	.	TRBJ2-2	CSVFANTGELFF	TGCAGCGTTTTCGCGAACACCGGGGAGCTGTTTTTT
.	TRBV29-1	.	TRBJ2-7	CSVGLGVSEQYF	TGCAGCGTTGGGTTAGGAGTTTCCGAGCAGTACTTC
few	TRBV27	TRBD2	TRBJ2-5	CASSSNSGETQYF	TGTGCCAGCAGTTCGAATAGCGGGGAGACCCAGTACTTC
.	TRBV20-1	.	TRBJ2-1	CSARDGGNYNEQFF	TGCAGCGCTAGGGACGGGGGCAACTACAATGAGCAGTTCTTC
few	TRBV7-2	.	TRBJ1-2	CASSHDGGLANYGYTF	TGTGCCAGCAGCCACGACGGAGGCTTGGCTAACTATGGCTACACCTTC
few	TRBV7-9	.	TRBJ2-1	CASSLAWTEDGNEQFF	TGTGCCAGCAGCTTAGCGTGGACGGAGGATGGGAATGAGCAGTTCTTC
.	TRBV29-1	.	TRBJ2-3	CSVQGIPPPDTQYF	TGCAGCGTGCAGGGAATTCCCCCACCAGATACGCAGTATTTT
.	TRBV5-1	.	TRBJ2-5	CASSPSRPLSFNGETQYF	TGCGCCAGCAGCCCAAGCCGCCCCCTGTCTTTCAACGGGGAGACCCAGTACTTC
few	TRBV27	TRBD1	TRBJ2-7	CASSPQTGGDGEQYF	TGTGCCAGCAGTCCCCAGACAGGGGGCGATGGAGAGCAGTACTTC
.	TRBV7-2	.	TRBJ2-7	CASSDDGSLSYEQYF	TGTGCCAGCAGCGACGACGGTTCCCTCTCCTACGAGCAGTACTTC